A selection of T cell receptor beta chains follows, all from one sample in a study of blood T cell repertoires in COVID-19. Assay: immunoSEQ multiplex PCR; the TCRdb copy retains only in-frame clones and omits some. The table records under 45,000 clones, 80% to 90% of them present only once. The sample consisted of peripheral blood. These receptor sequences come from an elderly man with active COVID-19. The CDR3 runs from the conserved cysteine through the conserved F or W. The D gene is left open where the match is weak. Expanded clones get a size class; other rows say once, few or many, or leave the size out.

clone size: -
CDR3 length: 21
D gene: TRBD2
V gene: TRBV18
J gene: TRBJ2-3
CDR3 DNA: TGTGCCAGCTCACCCTACCGTCCCGGGACTAGCGGGAGCGGTAACACAGATACGCAGTATTTT
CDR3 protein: CASSPYRPGTSGSGNTDTQYF

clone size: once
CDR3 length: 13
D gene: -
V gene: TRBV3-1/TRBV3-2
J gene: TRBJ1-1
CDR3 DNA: TGTGCCAGCAGCCTTACTTCGAACACTGAAGCTTTCTTT
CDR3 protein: CASSLTSNTEAFF

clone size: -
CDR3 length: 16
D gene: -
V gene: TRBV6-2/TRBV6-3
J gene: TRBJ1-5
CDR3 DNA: TGTGCCAGCAGTTACAAAGGGGTCTTGGGCAATCAGCCCCAGCATTTT
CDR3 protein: CASSYKGVLGNQPQHF

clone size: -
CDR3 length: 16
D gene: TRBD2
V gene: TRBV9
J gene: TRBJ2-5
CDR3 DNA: TGTGCCAGCAGCGCGACCGGGACTAGCGGGACAGAGACCCAGTACTTC
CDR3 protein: CASSATGTSGTETQYF

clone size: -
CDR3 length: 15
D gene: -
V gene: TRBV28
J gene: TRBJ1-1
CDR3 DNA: TGTGCCAGCAGTTTTATCCGACTCCCGAACACTGAAGCTTTCTTT
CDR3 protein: CASSFIRLPNTEAFF

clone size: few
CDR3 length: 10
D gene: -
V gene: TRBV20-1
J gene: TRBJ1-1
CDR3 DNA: TGCAGTGCTAGCGGCACTGAAGCTTTCTTT
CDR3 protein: CSASGTEAFF

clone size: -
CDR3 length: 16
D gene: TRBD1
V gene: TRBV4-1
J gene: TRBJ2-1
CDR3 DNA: TGCGCCAGCAGCCACGCTGACAGGGGCGGTTTCAATGAGCAGTTCTTC
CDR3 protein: CASSHADRGGFNEQFF

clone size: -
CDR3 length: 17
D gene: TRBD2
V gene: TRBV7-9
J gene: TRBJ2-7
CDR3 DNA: TGTGCCAGCAGCTTAGCGGGGGGGAGGTACCGCATCCTCGAGCAGTACTTC
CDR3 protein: CASSLAGGRYRILEQYF

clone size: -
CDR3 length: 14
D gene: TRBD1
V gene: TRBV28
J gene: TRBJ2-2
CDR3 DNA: TGTGCCAGCGGGGGGACAGGGGGCAGGAGGGAGCTGTTTTTT
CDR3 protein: CASGGTGGRRELFF

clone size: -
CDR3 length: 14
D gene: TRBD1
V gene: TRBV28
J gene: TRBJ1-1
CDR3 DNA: TGTGCCAGCAGTGGACCGGGACAGAGTACTGAAGCTTTCTTT
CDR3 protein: CASSGPGQSTEAFF

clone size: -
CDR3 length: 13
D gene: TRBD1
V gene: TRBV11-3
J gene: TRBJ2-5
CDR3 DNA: TGTGCCAGCAGCTTAGCGACAGGGGAGACCCAGTACTTC
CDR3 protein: CASSLATGETQYF

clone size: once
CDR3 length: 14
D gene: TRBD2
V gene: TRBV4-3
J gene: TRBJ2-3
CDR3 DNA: TGCGCCAGCAGCCAACAAACCAGTGGGGGACTAGGGGTTTTT
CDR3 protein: CASSQQTSGGLGVF

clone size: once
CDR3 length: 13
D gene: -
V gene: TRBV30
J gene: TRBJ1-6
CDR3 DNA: TGTGCCTGGAGCATTCTACAGATTTCACCCCTCCACTTT
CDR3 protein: CAWSILQISPLHF

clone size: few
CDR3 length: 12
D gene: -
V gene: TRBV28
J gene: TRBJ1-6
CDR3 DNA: TGTGCCAGCAGTTATGGGAGTTCACCCCTCCACTTT
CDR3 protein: CASSYGSSPLHF

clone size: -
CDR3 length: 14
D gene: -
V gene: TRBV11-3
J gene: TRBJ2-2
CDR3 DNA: TGTGCCAGCAGCGCCGCTTCTAGCGCCGGGGAGCTGTTTTTT
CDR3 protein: CASSAASSAGELFF

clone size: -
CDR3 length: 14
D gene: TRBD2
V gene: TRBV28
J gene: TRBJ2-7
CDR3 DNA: TGTGCCAGCAGTCTATCGGGAGGGCCGGGTGAGCAGTACTTC
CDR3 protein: CASSLSGGPGEQYF

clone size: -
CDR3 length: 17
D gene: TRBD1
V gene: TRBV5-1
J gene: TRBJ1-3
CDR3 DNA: TGCGCCAGCAGCTTGGCCCCTGGGACAGTCTCTGGAAACACCATATATTTT
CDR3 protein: CASSLAPGTVSGNTIYF

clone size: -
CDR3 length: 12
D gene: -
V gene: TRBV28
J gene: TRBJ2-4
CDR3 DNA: TGTGCCAGCATCGGGGGTGGAAACATTCAGTACTTC
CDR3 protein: CASIGGGNIQYF

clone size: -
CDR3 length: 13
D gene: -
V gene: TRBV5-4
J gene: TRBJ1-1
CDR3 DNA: TGTGCCAGCAGCGGGAACAGGGAAACTGAAGCTTTCTTT
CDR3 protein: CASSGNRETEAFF

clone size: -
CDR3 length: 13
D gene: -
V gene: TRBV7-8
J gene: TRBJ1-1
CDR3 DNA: TGTGCCAGCACTACAGGTTTGAACACTGAAGCTTTCTTT
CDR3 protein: CASTTGLNTEAFF

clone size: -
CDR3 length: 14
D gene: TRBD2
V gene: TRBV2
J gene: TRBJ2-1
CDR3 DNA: TGTGCCAGCAGGGGACTAGCGGGCTACGATGAGCAGTTCTTC
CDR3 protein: CASRGLAGYDEQFF

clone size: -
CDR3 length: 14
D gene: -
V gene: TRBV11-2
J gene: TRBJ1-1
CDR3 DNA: TGTGCCAGCAGCTTAACACAGGGGAACACTGAAGCTTTCTTT
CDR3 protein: CASSLTQGNTEAFF

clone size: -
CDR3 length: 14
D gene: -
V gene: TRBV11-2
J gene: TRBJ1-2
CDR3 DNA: TGTGCCAGCAGTTGGGGGGGTAACCGCTATGGCTACACCTTC
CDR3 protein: CASSWGGNRYGYTF

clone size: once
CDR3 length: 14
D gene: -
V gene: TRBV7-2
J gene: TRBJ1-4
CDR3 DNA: TGTGCCAGCAGCTTAAGCCAGGGTGATGAAAAACTGTTTTTT
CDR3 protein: CASSLSQGDEKLFF

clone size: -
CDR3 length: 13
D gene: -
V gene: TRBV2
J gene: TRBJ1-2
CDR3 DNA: TGTGCCAGCAGTCTACAGTTTATGTATGGCTACACCTTC
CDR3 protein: CASSLQFMYGYTF

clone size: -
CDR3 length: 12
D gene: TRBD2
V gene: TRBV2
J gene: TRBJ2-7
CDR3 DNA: TGTGCCACCCAAGGACTAGTCGGCGAGCAGTACTTC
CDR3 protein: CATQGLVGEQYF

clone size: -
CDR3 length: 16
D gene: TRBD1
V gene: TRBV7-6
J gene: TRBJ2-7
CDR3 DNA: TGTGCCAGCAGCTTAGCGCCGGGACAGGGTACGTGGGAGCAGTACTTC
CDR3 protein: CASSLAPGQGTWEQYF

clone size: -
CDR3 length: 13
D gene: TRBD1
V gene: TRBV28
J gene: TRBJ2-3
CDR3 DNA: TGTGCCGCCAGACAGGGCAGCACAGATACGCAGTATTTT
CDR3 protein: CAARQGSTDTQYF

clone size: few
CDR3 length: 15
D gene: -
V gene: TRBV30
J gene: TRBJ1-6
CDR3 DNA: TGTGCCTGGAGTGGAGGGACACCCTATAATTCACCCCTCCACTTT
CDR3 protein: CAWSGGTPYNSPLHF

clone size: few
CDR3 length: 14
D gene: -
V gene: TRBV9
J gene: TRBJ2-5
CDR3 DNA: TGTGCCAGCAGCGTAGGTGGCCCACAAGAGACCCAGTACTTC
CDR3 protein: CASSVGGPQETQYF

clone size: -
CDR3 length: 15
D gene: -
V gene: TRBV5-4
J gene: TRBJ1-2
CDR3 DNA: TGTGCCAGCAGTTCCACCCAGGGCGGAAACTATGGCTACACCTTC
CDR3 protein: CASSSTQGGNYGYTF

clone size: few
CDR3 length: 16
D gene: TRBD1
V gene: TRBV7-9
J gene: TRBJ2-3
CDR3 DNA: TGTGCCAGCAGCTTAGCCTCAGGGGGCGCTTCGGATACGCAGTATTTT
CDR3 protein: CASSLASGGASDTQYF

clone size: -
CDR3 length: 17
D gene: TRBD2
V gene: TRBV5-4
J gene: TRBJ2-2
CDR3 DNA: TGTGCCAGCAGCTTGGCTACTAGCGGATTGAACACCGGGGAGCTGTTTTTT
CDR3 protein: CASSLATSGLNTGELFF

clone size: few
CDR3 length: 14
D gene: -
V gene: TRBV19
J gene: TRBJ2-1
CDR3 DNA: TGTGCCAGCACGACTGAGTCCTCCTACAATGAGCAGTTCTTC
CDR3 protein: CASTTESSYNEQFF

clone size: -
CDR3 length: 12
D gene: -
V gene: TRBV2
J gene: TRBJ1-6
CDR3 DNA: TGTGCCAGCAGTGCGGGGGATTCACCCCTCCACTTT
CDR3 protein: CASSAGDSPLHF

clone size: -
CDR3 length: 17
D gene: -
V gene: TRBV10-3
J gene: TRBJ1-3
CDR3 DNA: TGTGCCATCAGTGAGTCAACAGGAAGAAGCTCTGGAAACACCATATATTTT
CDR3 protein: CAISESTGRSSGNTIYF

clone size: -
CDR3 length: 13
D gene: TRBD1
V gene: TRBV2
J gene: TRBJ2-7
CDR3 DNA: TGTGCCAGCATGAGGGGGCAATCCTACGAGCAGTACTTC
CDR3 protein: CASMRGQSYEQYF

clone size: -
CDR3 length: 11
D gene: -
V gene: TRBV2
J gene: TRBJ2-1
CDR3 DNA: TGTGCCAGCAGCAGTTACAATGAGCAGTTCTTC
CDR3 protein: CASSSYNEQFF

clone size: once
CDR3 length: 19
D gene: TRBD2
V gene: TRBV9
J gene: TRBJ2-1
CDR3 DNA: TGTGCCAGCAGCGTAGCTACGGGAGATGCTAGCGGGCTATACAATGAGCAGTTCTTC
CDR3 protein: CASSVATGDASGLYNEQFF

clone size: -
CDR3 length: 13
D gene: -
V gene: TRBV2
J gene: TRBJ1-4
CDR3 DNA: TGTGCCAGCAATGTGAGGTTCGGTGAAAAACTGTTTTTT
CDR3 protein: CASNVRFGEKLFF

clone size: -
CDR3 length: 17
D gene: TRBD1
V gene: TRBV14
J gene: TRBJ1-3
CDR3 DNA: TGTGCCAGCAGCCAGGGACAGGTGCCTTCCTCTGGAAACACCATATATTTT
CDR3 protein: CASSQGQVPSSGNTIYF

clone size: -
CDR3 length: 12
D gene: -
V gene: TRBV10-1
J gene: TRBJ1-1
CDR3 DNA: TGCGCCAGCAGTGAACCCGGGGCTGAAGCTTTCTTT
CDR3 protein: CASSEPGAEAFF

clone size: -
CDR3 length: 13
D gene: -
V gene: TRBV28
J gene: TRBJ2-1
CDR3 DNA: TGTGCCAGCAGTTTGACTATAATTGGTGAGCAGTTCTTC
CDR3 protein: CASSLTIIGEQFF